This T cell receptor beta chain came from a study of blood T cell repertoires in COVID-19. About the study: The samples span acute and convalescent COVID-19 from the United States, Italy and Spain. Nucleic acid was either cDNA or gDNA, and it came from T cells, B-cell-depleted T cells, or PBMCs.

Original processing methods: The authors estimated nucleated cell counts from reference gene primer amplification. TCRdb's table, derived via immunoSEQ multiplex PCR, lists solely in-frame clones and lacks some. V and J calls and clone size follow that table, whereas D and trimming were derived from the DNA. The sample has 140,000 to 150,000 clones; 70% to 90% are singletons. CDR3 length: 16 residues. With V trimmed by 1 base and J by 3 bases, 5 bases remained unmatched. Germline V gene sequence: CDR1 SGHNT, CDR2 YYREEE (reference sequence). It was during active infection that Seattle patients were enrolled and then longitudinally followed.

The chain has TRBV5-4 and TRBJ2-3, with 10 bases aligning to TRBD2. The origin of this receptor is a woman in her sixties with COVID-19, enrolled during active disease. The sample was peripheral blood. The CDR3 DNA reads as TGTGCCAGCAGCTTGTGGCTAGCGGGGGAGACAGATACGCAGTATTTT. Amino acids: CASSLWLAGETDTQYF.